This TCR beta chain was sequenced during a study of shared clonotypes between healthy human individuals. Study conclusions and caveats: Apart from blood, nothing was sampled; tissue repertoires likely differ. Generation probabilities of non-shared clonotypes were lower (relative to those shared by all four donors). Among donors, clonotype sharing was expected to be affected by sequencing depth.

Replicate sorted-subset PCRs were loaded with around 220 ng DNA, about 28,000 T cell genomes. Profiling relied on immunoSEQ multiplex PCR, and the TCRdb table lists in-frame clones only, not all of them. The data contain approximately 2.4 million clones, approximately 95% of them singletons. Points on this clone: The antigen is undetermined.

Trimming cost V 5 bases and J 6 bases; bases outside gene matches: 6. Germline loops: CDR1 SNHLY, CDR2 FYNNEI. CDR3 length: 15 amino acids. The source of this sequence is a man aged 18 to 29 in good health. The sequencing sample was made of naive CD4+ T cells sorted from blood. Stated subset: CD45RA+ positively selected. The rearrangement links TRBV2 to TRBJ2-1, with 11 bases matching TRBD2. CDR3 sequence (DNA): TGTGCCAGCAGTAAACTAGCGGGAGAATTCAATGAGCAGTTCTTC. It yields the protein CASSKLAGEFNEQFF.